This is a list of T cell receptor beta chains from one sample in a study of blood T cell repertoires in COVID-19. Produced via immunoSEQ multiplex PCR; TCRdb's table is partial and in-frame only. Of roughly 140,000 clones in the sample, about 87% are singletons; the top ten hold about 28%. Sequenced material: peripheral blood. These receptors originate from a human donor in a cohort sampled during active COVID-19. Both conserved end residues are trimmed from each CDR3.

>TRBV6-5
ASSPGWGDNEKLF
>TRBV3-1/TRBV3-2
ASSQAWTVTYEQY
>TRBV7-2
ASSPQSYEQY
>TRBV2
ASSVTRGGSETQY
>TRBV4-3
ASSQGGGFTDTQY
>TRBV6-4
ASSPFLYEQY
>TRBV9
ASSVTSLGTGELF
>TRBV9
ASSVGFGNSPLH
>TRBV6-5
ASTPSGGAYGYT
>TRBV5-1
ASSLGDRGRHYGYT
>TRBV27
ASSSGGTFNQPQH
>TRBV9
ASSAQGAPGRELF
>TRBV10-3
ASRGDRGWNEQF
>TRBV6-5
ASSYSLQGYSPLH
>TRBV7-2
ASSLSFSRGIRTDTQY
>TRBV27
ASSPSGGNTEAF
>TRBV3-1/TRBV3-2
ASSPLLQSQTEAF
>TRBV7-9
ASSVTSGGSTDTQY
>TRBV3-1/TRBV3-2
ASSPTSGGAGRRTQY
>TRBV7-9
ASSLRSAGNTIY
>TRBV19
ATKSPGQTDTQY
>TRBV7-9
ASSLGIQERFTDTQY
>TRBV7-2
ASSSGRGFYNEQF
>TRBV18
ASSSGGSIAEAF
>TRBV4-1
ASSQAGMNTEAF
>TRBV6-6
ASSYSDRGLEKLF
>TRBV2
ASTEGGGQDIQY
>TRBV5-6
ASSLSSGQGDTQY
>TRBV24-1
ATSDFRQGNQETQY
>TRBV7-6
ASSAILAGVYNEQF
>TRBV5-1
ASSPGDSQETQY